These T cell receptor beta chains were read from a single sample in a study of shared clonotypes between healthy human individuals. Libraries were prepared by immunoSEQ multiplex PCR; TCRdb keeps only in-frame clonotypes and omits some of them. The table lists hundreds of thousands of clones, around 78% of them singletons. The sample comprised memory CD4+ T cells sorted from blood. The receptors originated from a woman aged 25-40 years in good health. The CDR3 runs from the conserved cysteine through the conserved F or W. D genes are given only for firm matches. Size tells how often a clone was seen (once, few, many) or the class of an expanded clone, and some rows leave it out.

V gene,D gene,clone size,J gene,CDR3 protein,CDR3 DNA
TRBV6-1,TRBD1,.,TRBJ2-2,CASSERGQGAGELFF,TGTGCCAGCAGTGAACGGGGACAGGGGGCCGGGGAGCTGTTTTTT
TRBV11-2,TRBD2,.,TRBJ2-7,CASSLRDKREGHNEQYF,TGTGCCAGCAGCTTAAGGGATAAGCGGGAGGGACACAACGAGCAGTACTTC
TRBV5-1,.,.,TRBJ1-1,CASTLGTVNTEAFF,TGCGCCAGCACGTTAGGGACGGTGAACACTGAAGCTTTCTTT
TRBV7-6,.,.,TRBJ1-3,CASSLEGRGDGNTIYF,TGTGCCAGCAGCTTAGAGGGGAGGGGAGATGGAAACACCATATATTTT
TRBV5-5,.,.,TRBJ1-2,CASSLAPANYGYTF,TGTGCCAGCAGCTTGGCCCCAGCGAACTATGGCTACACCTTC
TRBV14,.,medium-sized,TRBJ2-6,CASYRDTGANVLTF,TGTGCCAGCTACAGGGATACTGGGGCCAACGTCCTGACTTTC
TRBV6-6,.,.,TRBJ2-1,CASSLGISIHNEQFF,TGTGCCAGCAGTTTAGGGATTAGCATACACAATGAGCAGTTCTTC
TRBV6-1,TRBD2,.,TRBJ2-7,CASSFGGDSYEQYF,TGTGCCAGCAGTTTTGGGGGGGACTCCTACGAGCAGTACTTC
TRBV14,.,.,TRBJ2-7,CASSQDSRGKGTSYEQYF,TGTGCCAGCAGCCAAGATAGTAGGGGAAAGGGGACATCCTACGAGCAGTACTTC
TRBV7-6,TRBD2,.,TRBJ2-3,CASSKSGEEGTDTQYF,TGTGCCAGCAGCAAAAGCGGGGAAGAAGGCACAGATACGCAGTATTTT
TRBV6-1,TRBD2,.,TRBJ2-7,CASIGSSGRTEQYF,TGTGCCAGCATTGGTTCGAGCGGGAGAACCGAGCAGTACTTC
TRBV23-1,.,.,TRBJ2-7,CASSQSTPGSGSHEQYF,TGCGCCAGCAGTCAATCGACCCCAGGGTCCGGTTCTCACGAGCAGTACTTC
TRBV6-1,TRBD2,.,TRBJ2-5,CASSELPSGSPTQETQYF,TGTGCCAGCAGTGAACTGCCTAGCGGGAGCCCCACCCAAGAGACCCAGTACTTC
TRBV5-1,TRBD1,once,TRBJ2-7,CASSLVYGQGRGYEQYF,TGCGCCAGCAGCTTAGTTTACGGACAGGGAAGAGGCTACGAGCAGTACTTC
TRBV9,TRBD1,few,TRBJ1-2,CASSTRTGEGGYTF,TGTGCCAGCAGCACTCGGACAGGGGAGGGAGGCTACACCTTC
TRBV6-6,TRBD1,.,TRBJ1-4,CASSTFRRGRNEKLFF,TGTGCCAGCAGTACATTTCGCAGGGGGCGCAATGAAAAACTGTTTTTT
TRBV5-6,.,few,TRBJ1-5,CASSSTGSLNQPQHF,TGTGCCAGCAGCTCAACAGGGAGTCTTAATCAGCCCCAGCATTTT
TRBV27,.,.,TRBJ1-6,CASSLRGGEYNSPLHF,TGTGCCAGCAGTTTACGGGGGGGCGAGTATAATTCACCCCTCCACTTT
TRBV28,.,.,TRBJ2-4,CASSSTTGNAIQYF,TGTGCCAGCAGTTCCACTACCGGGAACGCCATTCAGTACTTC
TRBV29-1,.,.,TRBJ2-1,CSVEDGRIHYNEQFF,TGCAGCGTTGAAGACGGACGGATCCACTACAATGAGCAGTTCTTC